The clone carrying this T cell receptor (beta chain) was counted many times. These data belong to a study of patients and donors after allogeneic stem cell transplantation. TCRdb itself ran the RT-PCR reads through MiXCR, one entry per CDR3 protein. The data show fewer than 95,000 distinct CDR3 sequences, 4% to 5% seen once. The germline CDR1 and CDR2 sequences are ENHRY and SYGVKD. V was clipped by 0 bases and J by 2 bases, with 6 bases between them. This CDR3 comprises 14 residues. The sequence came from a human donor who was either an allogeneic HSCT recipient or a stem cell or donor lymphocyte infusion donor (not recorded which). It is not recorded whose cells these are; they may come from a transplant donor. What was sequenced was blood, either unsorted or a sorted T cell fraction (not recorded which). This chain uses TRBV10-3 with TRBJ2-3; tentatively, D is TRBD2 (5 bases). As DNA, the CDR3 is TGTGCCATCAGTGAGTCTGGACTCACAGATACGCAGTATTTT. Translated: CAISESGLTDTQYF.